What follows are 15 T cell receptor beta chains derived from one specimen sequenced in a study of monozygotic twins with inflammatory bowel disease. From the 5' RACE reads, TCRdb lists one entry per CDR3 protein and no DNA. The sample totals around 370,000 distinct CDR3 sequences. Material for sequencing was blood. The receptors shown here come from a human donor with ulcerative colitis or Crohn's disease, or a healthy co-twin of an affected twin (not recorded which).

The chain has TRBV11-1 and TRBJ2-1. This CDR3 spans 14 amino acids. Per the germline V gene, CDR1 is SGHAT and CDR2 is FQDESV (reference sequence). CDR3 in amino acids: CASSFAGNRHEQFF.

J is TRBJ2-1 and V is TRBV5-5; TCRdb's D call of TRBD1 is untestable without DNA. From germline, CDR1 is SGHKS and CDR2 YYEKEE (reference sequence). The CDR3 totals 15 residues. The CDR3 protein is CATIRGGLEYNEQFF.

The chain has TRBV4-1 and TRBJ1-6. This CDR3 has 16 amino acids. Germline V CDR1 and CDR2: MGHRA, YSYEKL. CDR3 residues: CASTRGFWVSGSPLHF.

This rearrangement joins TRBV9 to TRBJ1-1; TCRdb returns TRBD1, unconfirmable since there is no DNA. The CDR3 consists of 14 residues. CDR1 is SGDLS, CDR2 YYNGEE, per germline. The CDR3 reads CVSSATTGNTEAFF.

V is TRBV7-9 and J is TRBJ1-2; the TRBD1 assignment by TCRdb is unverifiable without DNA. Germline CDR1 and CDR2: SEHNR and FQNEAQ (reference sequence). The CDR3 totals 13 residues. CDR3 loop: CASSSLETGVKFF.

The chain recombines TRBV27 with TRBJ2-7; TCRdb reports TRBD2, a call that lacks DNA to check it against. The CDR3 is 15 residues long. Germline V gene lookup returns CDR1 MNHEY and CDR2 SMNVEV (reference sequence). This chain's CDR3 is CASSSTGTSGYEQYF.

This sequence joins TRBV29-1 and TRBJ1-2; TCRdb designates TRBD1, a call that cannot be tested without DNA. The CDR3 consists of 13 residues. Germline lookup yields CDR1 SQVTM and CDR2 ANQGSEA. The CDR3 is CSVRTPWVDGYTF.

J is TRBJ2-1 and V is TRBV30; the D gene TCRdb calls, TRBD1, cannot be checked with no DNA. Germline values: CDR1 GTSNPN, CDR2 SVGIG (reference sequence). The CDR3 is made up of 13 amino acids. CDR3: CASEGTPGNEQFF.

The rearrangement joins TRBV6-6 to TRBJ1-6; TCRdb's assignment of TRBD1 cannot be checked, as there is no DNA. The CDR3 is 16 residues long. The germline V gene encodes CDR1 MNHNY and CDR2 SVGAGI (reference sequence). CDR3 in amino acids: CASSLRETGGIPPLHF.

The genes are TRBV7-3 and TRBJ2-3; TCRdb's assignment of TRBD1 cannot be checked, as there is no DNA. The CDR3 sequence is 15 residues long. CDR1 SGHTA and CDR2 FQGTGA come from the germline V gene. The CDR3 spells CASSSTQTGADTQYF.

The gene calls are TRBV7-9 and TRBJ1-1. CDR1 and CDR2 from the germline V gene are SEHNR and FQNEAQ (reference sequence). This CDR3 is built from 15 residues. The CDR3 here is CASSLAHGEGTEAFF.

V usage is TRBV27 and J usage is TRBJ2-7; the D call of TRBD1 rests on TCRdb alone, since no DNA is present to check it. The germline V gene encodes CDR1 MNHEY and CDR2 SMNVEV (reference sequence). CDR3 length: 13 amino acids. The CDR3: CASSPWDPYEQYF.

The chain uses TRBV7-2 and TRBJ2-7; TCRdb's D call, TRBD1, is unchecked because there is no DNA. The CDR3 totals 15 residues. Per the germline V gene, CDR1 is SGHTA and CDR2 is FQGNSA. The CDR3 loop is CASSHGTGDFYEQYF.

V is TRBV20-1 and J is TRBJ2-4; TCRdb gives TRBD1 as the D gene, but with no DNA this cannot be confirmed. The CDR3 consists of 13 residues. Germline V gene data show CDR1 as DFQATT and CDR2 as SNEGSKA (reference sequence). This CDR3 reads CSARGGAKNIQYF.

This chain links TRBV19 with TRBJ1-1. This CDR3 spans 13 amino acids. Germline CDR1 is LNHDA and CDR2 is SQIVND (reference sequence). The CDR3 sequence: CASSMVGNTEAFF.